The next 27 T cell receptor beta chains were all read from a single sample in a study of T cell changes during pregnancy in multiple sclerosis. The repertoire was sequenced with immunoSEQ multiplex PCR; TCRdb's copy has only in-frame clones and lacks some. The profile covers some 40,000 clones, with roughly 90% appearing a single time and roughly 29% taken by the ten largest. The input for sequencing was CD8+ T cells from peripheral blood mononuclear cells, taken before pregnancy. The source of these receptors is a female donor with multiple sclerosis, enrolled in a pregnancy study.

V is TRBV5-8 and J is TRBJ2-2; D might be TRBD1 (5 bases). There are 16 residues in the CDR3. Germline V gives CDR1 SGHTS, CDR2 YDEGEE. V lost 9 bases to trimming and J lost 2 bases, with 20 bases between them. As DNA, the CDR3 is TGTGCCATCGCCCCCGAGGACACCCCAAACACCGGGGAGCTGTTTTTT. Translation gives CAIAPEDTPNTGELFF. The whole variable domain, filled in from reference TRBV5-8 and TRBJ2-2, reads EAGVTQSPTHLIKTRGQQATLRCSPISGHTSVYWYQQALGLGLQFLLWYDEGEERNRGNFPPRFSGRQFPNYSSELNVNALELEDSALYLCAIAPEDTPNTGELFFGEGSRLTVL.

The V gene is TRBV27, the J gene TRBJ2-7; D perhaps matches TRBD1 (6 bases). Trimming shortened V by 6 bases and J by 1 base, and 13 bases separated the two germline ends. The CDR3 has 14 amino acids. Looked up from germline, CDR1 is MNHEY and CDR2 is SMNVEV (reference sequence). The CDR3 loop reads CASSRRGISYEQYF. DNA of the CDR3: TGTGCCAGCAGCCGTAGGGGGATTTCCTACGAGCAGTACTTC.

The rearrangement uses TRBV6-5 and TRBJ1-1, with D possibly TRBD1 on 6 matching bases. The CDR3 has 13 residues. Trimming left V 1 base short and J 3 bases short, with 6 bases between. In germline, CDR1 is MNHEY, CDR2 SVGAGI. The CDR3 loop reads CASSYYRDTEAFF. Written as DNA, the CDR3 is TGTGCCAGCAGTTACTACAGGGACACTGAAGCTTTCTTT.

The rearrangement joins TRBV5-8 to TRBJ2-3, with D perhaps matching TRBD1 (6 bases). The CDR3 runs to 17 residues. Germline values: CDR1 SGHTS, CDR2 YDEGEE. V was cut by 4 bases and J by 2 bases, with 20 bases left in between. The CDR3 here is CASSLTLGGSPTDTQYF. For the CDR3, the DNA is TGTGCCAGCAGCCTGACACTAGGGGGTTCCCCCACAGATACGCAGTATTTT.

The rearrangement uses TRBV6-1 and TRBJ2-1; D is possibly TRBD2 (6 bases). CDR3 length: 14 amino acids. V shed 3 bases and J shed 6 bases, with 12 bases lying between them. Germline lookup yields CDR1 MNHNS and CDR2 SASEGT. The CDR3 DNA sequence: TGTGCCAGCAGTGACGGGGGAGCCTCCAATGAGCAGTTCTTC. Translated: CASSDGGASNEQFF.

The chain carries TRBV27 and TRBJ1-1; TRBD1 aligns across 8 bases. Per the germline V gene, CDR1 is MNHEY and CDR2 is SMNVEV (reference sequence). J gave up 5 bases and V 6 bases, and 8 bases lay outside the gene matches. CDR3 length equals 14 residues. The CDR3 loop is CASRQDRGGTEAFF. DNA for the CDR3: TGTGCCAGCAGACAAGACAGGGGAGGGACTGAAGCTTTCTTT.

V usage is TRBV4-1 and J usage is TRBJ1-5; 9 nucleotides align to TRBD1. The V and J ends lost 3 bases and 11 bases, in that order; junction bases with no gene match: 8. Germline V gene sequence: CDR1 MGHRA, CDR2 YSYEKL. This CDR3 comprises 14 residues. The CDR3 is CASSQNYDRGTQHF. As DNA, the CDR3 is TGCGCCAGCAGCCAGAACTATGACAGGGGGACCCAGCATTTT.

The V call is TRBV7-9, the J call TRBJ1-2, with D unclear. CDR3 length: 13 amino acids. Between the trimmed V and J ends, which lost 5 bases and 5 bases, there was a span of 12 bases. The germline CDR1 and CDR2 sequences are SEHNR and FQNEAQ (reference sequence). CDR3 sequence reads: CASSHREPYGYTF. CDR3 bases: TGTGCCAGCAGCCACCGGGAGCCTTATGGCTACACCTTC.

The V call is TRBV6-1, the J call TRBJ1-4; D is possibly TRBD1 (6 bases). Trimming removed 5 bases at V and 3 bases at J, with 10 bases between. Germline V gives CDR1 MNHNS, CDR2 SASEGT. This CDR3 has 14 residues. CDR3 amino acids: CASSTGSPNEKLFF. CDR3 sequence (DNA): TGTGCCAGCAGTACAGGGTCCCCTAATGAAAAACTGTTTTTT.

The count of this clone is one. V and J are TRBV5-1 and TRBJ2-1, with TRBD1 matching 12 bases. In germline, CDR1 is SGHRS, CDR2 YFSETQ. With V trimmed by 3 bases and J by 0 bases, 16 bases remained unmatched. The CDR3 is made up of 21 amino acids. Here the CDR3 reads CASSSKDGTGGWLGSYNEQFF. CDR3 DNA: TGCGCCAGCAGCTCCAAGGACGGGACAGGGGGCTGGCTTGGCTCCTACAATGAGCAGTTCTTC.

The CDR3 is CSVGGGSSYEQYF. The DNA for the CDR3 is TGCAGCGTGGGAGGGGGGAGCTCCTACGAGCAGTACTTC. The chain carries TRBV29-1 and TRBJ2-7; TRBD2 is a possible D gene (7 bases). Per germline, CDR1 SQVTM and CDR2 ANQGSEA. The CDR3 spans 13 residues. Trimming stripped 6 bases from V and 0 bases from J, with 12 bases between.

This chain joins TRBV7-9 and TRBJ2-5; 7 positions match TRBD1. The V gene end was trimmed by 3 bases and the J gene end by 1 base; junction bases not matched to a gene: 5. CDR1 and CDR2 (germline): SEHNR, FQNEAQ (reference sequence). CDR3 length equals 15 residues. Here the CDR3 DNA reads TGTGCCAGCAGCTTCTCAGGGGGACCCCAAGAGACCCAGTACTTC. Encoded protein: CASSFSGGPQETQYF.

The V call is TRBV6-1, the J call TRBJ1-5, with D perhaps TRBD1 (5 bases). Trimming pared 4 bases from V and 3 bases from J, leaving 7 bases between. CDR1 and CDR2 from the germline V gene are MNHNS and SASEGT. The CDR3 sequence is 13 residues long. The CDR3 region is CASSVTDNQPQHF. CDR3 DNA: TGTGCCAGCAGTGTGACAGACAATCAGCCCCAGCATTTT.

The chain has TRBV7-9 and TRBJ2-2; maybe TRBD2 (6 bases). The CDR3 totals 16 residues. The germline V and J ends were trimmed by 7 bases and 1 base, with 16 bases remaining between them. CDR1 SEHNR and CDR2 FQNEAQ come from the germline V gene (reference sequence). The CDR3 reads CASTQDGGRNTGELFF. CDR3 sequence (DNA): TGTGCCAGCACCCAAGATGGGGGGAGGAACACCGGGGAGCTGTTTTTT.

The chain links TRBV10-1 to TRBJ2-4; TRBD2 matches at 12 bases. V lost 2 bases, J lost 6 bases, and 5 bases stayed unmatched. The length of the CDR3 is 16 residues. In germline, CDR1 is WNHNN, CDR2 SYGVQD (reference sequence). CDR3 sequence: CASSEGGLAGLNIQYF. The CDR3 DNA is TGCGCCAGCAGTGAGGGCGGACTAGCGGGACTAAACATTCAGTACTTC.

This chain joins TRBV15 and TRBJ1-1; 8 nucleotides align to TRBD1. V trimming: 9 bases; J trimming: 4 bases; junction bases outside the gene matches: 10. CDR1 is LNHNV, CDR2 YYDKDF, per germline (reference sequence). The CDR3 is 14 amino acids. The CDR3 loop is CATDPGGAVTEAFF. The CDR3 DNA reads TGTGCCACAGACCCAGGGGGCGCGGTCACTGAAGCTTTCTTT.

The rearrangement links TRBV12-5 to TRBJ1-2, with TRBD1 matching 7 bases. CDR1 is LGHNT and CDR2 is FRNRAP in the germline V gene. This CDR3 has 13 residues. V lost 4 bases, J lost 8 bases, and 7 bases stayed unmatched. The CDR3 DNA sequence: TGTGCTAGTGGTTCAACAGGGGACTCGGGCTACACCTTC. It specifies CASGSTGDSGYTF.

The rearrangement links TRBV11-2 to TRBJ2-7, with D possibly TRBD2 on 7 matching bases. V lost 5 bases to trimming and J lost 2 bases, with 25 bases between them. This CDR3 is built from 18 residues. Looked up from germline, CDR1 is SGHAT and CDR2 is FQNNGV. CDR3 amino acids: CASSPGGQIKFLTYEQYF. The CDR3 DNA reads as TGTGCCAGCAGCCCCGGGGGGCAGATTAAATTCTTAACCTACGAGCAGTACTTC.

The rearrangement uses TRBV19 and TRBJ2-3; D unclear. Germline V gives CDR1 LNHDA, CDR2 SQIVND (reference sequence). Trimming stripped 4 bases from V and 4 bases from J, with 12 bases between. The CDR3 is 14 amino acids. CDR3 sequence: CASSTYGAPDTQYF. CDR3 bases: TGTGCCAGTAGTACCTACGGAGCACCAGATACGCAGTATTTT.

The J gene is TRBJ2-5, the V gene TRBV2, with D hard to call. This CDR3 has 10 amino acids. V was cut by 8 bases and J by 1 base, with 2 bases left in between. CDR1 and CDR2 from the germline V gene are SNHLY and FYNNEI. As DNA, the CDR3 is TGTGCCAGCCTCCAAGAGACCCAGTACTTC. Translated, it gives CASLQETQYF.

The chain is built from TRBV28 and TRBJ2-7; TRBD1 agrees at 9 bases. Germline V gives CDR1 MDHEN, CDR2 SYDVKM. V shed 5 bases, J shed 1 base, and the junction held 6 bases outside the gene matches. This CDR3 comprises 15 residues. As DNA, the CDR3 is TGTGCCAGCAGTCCGTACGGGACAGGGTCCTACGAGCAGTACTTC. It is translated as CASSPYGTGSYEQYF.

The V and J genes are TRBV29-1 and TRBJ1-1, with a weak D call TRBD1 (5 bases). Germline V gene sequence: CDR1 SQVTM, CDR2 ANQGSEA. V gave up 7 bases and J gave up 7 bases, with 13 bases separating them. This CDR3 is 11 amino acids long. The DNA for the CDR3 is TGCAGCGGGGGACGGGAGGGTGAAGCTTTCTTT. It translates to CSGGREGEAFF.

A few counts support this clone. The chain combines TRBV5-4 with TRBJ1-1; D uncertain. The V end was cut by 3 bases, the J end by 2 bases, with 8 bases between. Germline CDR1 SGHNT, CDR2 YYREEE (reference sequence). There are 13 residues in the CDR3. The CDR3 is CASSSTSNTEAFF. The CDR3 DNA sequence: TGTGCCAGCAGCTCTACCTCAAACACTGAAGCTTTCTTT.

The rearrangement joins TRBV13 to TRBJ2-7; D unclear. Germline-derived CDR1 and CDR2 are PRHDT and FYEKMQ (reference sequence). V was cut by 0 bases and J by 6 bases, with 3 bases left in between. The length of the CDR3 is 11 residues. This CDR3 reads CASSLGAEQYF. The CDR3 DNA reads TGTGCCAGCAGCTTAGGAGCCGAGCAGTACTTC. The variable domain in full, completed from reference TRBV13 and TRBJ2-7, reads AAGVIQSPRHLIKEKRETATLKCYPIPRHDTVYWYQQGPGQDPQFLISFYEKMQSDKGSIPDRFSAQQFSDYHSELNMSSLELGDSALYFCASSLGAEQYFGPGTRLTVT.

This chain's CDR3 is CASSETGQGAEAFF. The CDR3 DNA follows: TGCGCCAGCAGTGAGACGGGACAGGGGGCTGAAGCTTTCTTT. This chain uses TRBV10-1 with TRBJ1-1; TRBD1 matches at 11 bases. CDR3 length: 14 amino acids. V gave up 2 bases and J gave up 6 bases; unmatched junction bases: 2. Germline V gene sequence: CDR1 WNHNN, CDR2 SYGVQD (reference sequence).

In this sample, this clone turned up once. The chain carries TRBV5-6 and TRBJ1-2; D remains ambiguous. V lost 1 base to trimming and J lost 0 bases, with 7 bases between them. The CDR3 is 14 residues long. The germline gives CDR1 SGHDT, CDR2 YYEEEE. The CDR3 coding sequence is TGTGCCAGCAGCTTGCGGGGTTCTAACTATGGCTACACCTTC. This encodes CASSLRGSNYGYTF.

The V and J genes are TRBV6-5 and TRBJ2-1; 11 nucleotides match TRBD2. V shed 2 bases and J 10 bases; nucleotides not matched to a gene: 10. This CDR3 has 16 residues. CDR1 is MNHEY, CDR2 SVGAGI, per germline. The CDR3 loop reads CASSYHRTTSGNEQFF. The CDR3, as DNA: TGTGCCAGCAGTTACCATCGGACGACTAGCGGGAACGAGCAGTTCTTC.